The TCR beta chain under discussion was sequenced for a study of Ad26.COV2.S vaccination and SARS-CoV-2 variants. Germline V lookup: CDR1 SQVTM, CDR2 ANQGSEA. The CDR3 covers 13 residues. Trimming shortened V by 5 bases and J by 1 base, and 11 bases separated the two germline ends. Treatment of the sample: roughly 20 received Ad26.COV2.S at low or high dose, single or two shots; roughly five received placebo; per-sample allocation not given. Material that was analyzed had been drawn on day 63 after the first vaccine or placebo injection. Sequenced by immunoSEQ multiplex PCR; TCRdb stores in-frame clones only, minus some. The sample has about 400,000 clones; 70% to 90% are singletons.

The sequenced sample was peripheral blood, obtained in a trial of Ad26.COV2.S vaccine versus placebo. The clonotype comes from a person aged 18-60 years who received the Ad26.COV2.S COVID-19 vaccine or a placebo. This chain uses TRBV29-1 with TRBJ1-1; maybe TRBD1 (6 bases). The DNA of the CDR3 is TGCAGCGTTAAGAGGGGGAAGAACACTGAAGCTTTCTTT. It translates to CSVKRGKNTEAFF.